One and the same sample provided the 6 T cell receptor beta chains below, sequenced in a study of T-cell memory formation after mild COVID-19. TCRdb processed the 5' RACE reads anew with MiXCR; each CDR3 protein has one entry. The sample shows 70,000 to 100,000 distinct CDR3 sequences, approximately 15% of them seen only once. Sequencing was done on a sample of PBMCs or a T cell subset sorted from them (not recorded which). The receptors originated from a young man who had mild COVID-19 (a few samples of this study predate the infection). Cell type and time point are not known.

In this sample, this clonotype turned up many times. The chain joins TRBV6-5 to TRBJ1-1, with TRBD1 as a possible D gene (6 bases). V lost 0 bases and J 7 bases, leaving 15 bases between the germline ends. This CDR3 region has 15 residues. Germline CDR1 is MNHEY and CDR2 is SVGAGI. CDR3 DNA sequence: TGTGCCAGCAGTTACTCTTTGGACAGCAGCTTTGAAGCTTTCTTT. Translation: CASSYSLDSSFEAFF.

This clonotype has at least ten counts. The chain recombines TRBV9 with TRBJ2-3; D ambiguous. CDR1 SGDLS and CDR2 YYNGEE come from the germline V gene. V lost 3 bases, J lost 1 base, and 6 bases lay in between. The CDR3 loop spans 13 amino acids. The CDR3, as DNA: TGTGCCAGCAGCGCTGAGGGCACAGATACGCAGTATTTT. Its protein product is CASSAEGTDTQYF.

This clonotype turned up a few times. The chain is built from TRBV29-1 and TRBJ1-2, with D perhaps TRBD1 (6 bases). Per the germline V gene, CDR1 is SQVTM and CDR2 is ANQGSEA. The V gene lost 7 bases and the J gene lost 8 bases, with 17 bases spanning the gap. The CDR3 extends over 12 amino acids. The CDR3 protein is CSGIAGESGYTF. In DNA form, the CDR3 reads TGCAGCGGGATTGCAGGGGAATCGGGCTACACCTTC.

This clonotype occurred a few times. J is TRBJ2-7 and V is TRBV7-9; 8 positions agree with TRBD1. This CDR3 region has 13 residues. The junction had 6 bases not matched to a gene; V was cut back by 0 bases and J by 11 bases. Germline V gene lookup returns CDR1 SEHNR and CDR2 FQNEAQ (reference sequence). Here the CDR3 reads CASSLAATGVEYV. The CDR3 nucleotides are TGTGCCAGCAGCTTAGCTGCGACAGGGGTCGAGTACGTC.

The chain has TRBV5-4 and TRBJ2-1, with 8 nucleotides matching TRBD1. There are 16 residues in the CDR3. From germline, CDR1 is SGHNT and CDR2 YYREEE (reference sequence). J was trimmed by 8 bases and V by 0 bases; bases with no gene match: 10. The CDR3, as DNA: TGTGCCAGCAGCTTGGCCCCGGACAGGGAAGCCGATGAGCAGTTCTTC. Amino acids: CASSLAPDREADEQFF.

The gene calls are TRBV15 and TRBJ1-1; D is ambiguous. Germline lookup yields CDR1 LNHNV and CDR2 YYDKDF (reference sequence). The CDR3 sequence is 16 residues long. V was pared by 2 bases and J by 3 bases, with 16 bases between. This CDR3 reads CATSRTSLLSDTEAFF. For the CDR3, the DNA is TGTGCCACCAGCAGAACGTCTCTTCTCAGTGACACTGAAGCTTTCTTT. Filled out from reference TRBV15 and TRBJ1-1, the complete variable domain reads DAMVIQNPRYQVTQFGKPVTLSCSQTLNHNVMYWYQQKSSQAPKLLFHYYDKDFNNEADTPDNFQSRRPNTSFCFLDIRSPGLGDTAMYLCATSRTSLLSDTEAFFGQGTRLTVV.